This TCR beta chain derives from a study of cytomegalovirus exposure and HLA in healthy donors. Study conclusions and caveats: Presence/absence comparisons presumed near-even sequencing depth among donors.

It was with 60 Vbeta and 13 Jbeta primers that the PCR ran. Here immunoSEQ multiplex PCR was the method, and the copy in TCRdb shows in-frame clones only, minus some. The sample lists about 65,000 clones; 80% were seen once. Worth noting for this clone: Antigen unknown.

After removal of 6 bases from V and 10 bases from J, the junction contained 11 bases not matched to a gene. Germline assignment: CDR1 SQVTM and CDR2 ANQGSEA. This CDR3 is 13 amino acids long. This sequence originates from a woman under 40 in good health and CMV-seronegative. This chain uses TRBV29-1 with TRBJ1-3, with 8 bases that match TRBD1. Sequenced: PBMCs. The CDR3 spells CSVLPDRGETIYF. Here the CDR3 DNA reads TGCAGCGTCCTTCCCGACAGGGGAGAAACCATATATTTT.